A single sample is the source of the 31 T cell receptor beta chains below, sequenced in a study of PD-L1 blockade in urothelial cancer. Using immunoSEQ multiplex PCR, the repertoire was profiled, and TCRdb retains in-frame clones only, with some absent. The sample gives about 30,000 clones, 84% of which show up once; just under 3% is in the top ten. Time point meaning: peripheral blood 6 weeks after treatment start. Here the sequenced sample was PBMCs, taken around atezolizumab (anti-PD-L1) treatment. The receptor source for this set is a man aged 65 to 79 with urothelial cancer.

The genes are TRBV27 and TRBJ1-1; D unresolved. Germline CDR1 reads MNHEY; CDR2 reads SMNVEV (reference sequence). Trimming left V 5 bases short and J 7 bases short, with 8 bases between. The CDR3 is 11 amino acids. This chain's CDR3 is CASSMAGEAFF. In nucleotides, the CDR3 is TGTGCCAGCAGTATGGCAGGTGAAGCTTTCTTT.

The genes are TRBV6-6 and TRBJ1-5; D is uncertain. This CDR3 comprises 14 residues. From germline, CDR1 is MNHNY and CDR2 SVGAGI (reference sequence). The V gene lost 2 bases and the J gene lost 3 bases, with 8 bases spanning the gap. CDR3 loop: CASSYTRLNQPQHF. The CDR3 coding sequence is TGTGCCAGCAGTTACACCAGACTCAATCAGCCCCAGCATTTT.

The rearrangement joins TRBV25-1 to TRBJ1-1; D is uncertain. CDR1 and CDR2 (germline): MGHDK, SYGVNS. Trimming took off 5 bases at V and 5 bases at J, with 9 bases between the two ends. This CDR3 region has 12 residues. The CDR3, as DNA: TGTGCCAGCAGTCCCGGGAATACTGAAGCTTTCTTT. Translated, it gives CASSPGNTEAFF.

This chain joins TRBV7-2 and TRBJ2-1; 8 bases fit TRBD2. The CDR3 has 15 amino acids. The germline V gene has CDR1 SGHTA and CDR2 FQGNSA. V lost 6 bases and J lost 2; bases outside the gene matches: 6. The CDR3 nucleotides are TGTGCCAGCAGGGCCGGGACTAGTGCCTACAATGAGCAGTTCTTC. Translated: CASRAGTSAYNEQFF.

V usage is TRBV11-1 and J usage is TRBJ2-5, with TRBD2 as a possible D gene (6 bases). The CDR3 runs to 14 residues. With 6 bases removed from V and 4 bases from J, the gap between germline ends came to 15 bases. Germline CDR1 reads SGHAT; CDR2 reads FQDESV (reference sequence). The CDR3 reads CASSPKGGLETQYF. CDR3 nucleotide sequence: TGTGCCAGCAGTCCTAAAGGAGGGCTAGAGACCCAGTACTTC.

CDR3 DNA sequence: TGTGCCAGCAGCCTACAGGGATCTAATAGCAATCAGCCCCAGCATTTT. Encoded protein: CASSLQGSNSNQPQHF. The chain uses TRBV7-8 and TRBJ1-5; weak D call: TRBD1 (6 bases). V was cut by 5 bases and J by 0 bases, with 14 bases left in between. The germline CDR1 and CDR2 sequences are SGHVS and FQNEAQ. The CDR3 is 16 amino acids.

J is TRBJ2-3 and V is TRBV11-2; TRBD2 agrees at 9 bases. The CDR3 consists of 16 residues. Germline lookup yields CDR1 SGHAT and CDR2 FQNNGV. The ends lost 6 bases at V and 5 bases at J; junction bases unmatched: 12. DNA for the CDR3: TGTGCCAGCAGAATGGGCGTGGCGGGAGGGGTAGATACGCAGTATTTT. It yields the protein CASRMGVAGGVDTQYF.

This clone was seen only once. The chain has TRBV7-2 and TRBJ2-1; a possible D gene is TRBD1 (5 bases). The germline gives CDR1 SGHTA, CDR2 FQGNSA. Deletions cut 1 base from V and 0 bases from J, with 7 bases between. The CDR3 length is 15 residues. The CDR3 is CASSLGQGSYNEQFF. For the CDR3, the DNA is TGTGCCAGCAGCTTAGGCCAGGGCTCCTACAATGAGCAGTTCTTC.

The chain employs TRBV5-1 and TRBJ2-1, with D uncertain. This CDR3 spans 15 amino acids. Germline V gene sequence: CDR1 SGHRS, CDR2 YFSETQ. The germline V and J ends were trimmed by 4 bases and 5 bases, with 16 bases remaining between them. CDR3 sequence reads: CASSIPAGDHNEQFF. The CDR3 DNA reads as TGCGCCAGCAGCATACCGGCCGGAGATCACAATGAGCAGTTCTTC.

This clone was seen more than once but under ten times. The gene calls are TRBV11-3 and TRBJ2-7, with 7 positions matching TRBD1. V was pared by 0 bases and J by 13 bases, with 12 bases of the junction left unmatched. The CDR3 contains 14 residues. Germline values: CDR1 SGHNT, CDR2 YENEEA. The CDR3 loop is CASSLDISAGTVYF. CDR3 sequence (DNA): TGTGCCAGCAGCTTAGACATATCAGCCGGGACAGTTTACTTC.

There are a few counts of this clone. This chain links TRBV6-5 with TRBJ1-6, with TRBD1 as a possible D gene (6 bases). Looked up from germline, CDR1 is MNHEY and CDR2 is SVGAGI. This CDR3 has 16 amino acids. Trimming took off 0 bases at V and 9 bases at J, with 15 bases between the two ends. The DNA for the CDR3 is TGTGCCAGCAGTTACTCAAGCGGACAGATAGGTTCACCCCTCCACTTT. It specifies CASSYSSGQIGSPLHF.

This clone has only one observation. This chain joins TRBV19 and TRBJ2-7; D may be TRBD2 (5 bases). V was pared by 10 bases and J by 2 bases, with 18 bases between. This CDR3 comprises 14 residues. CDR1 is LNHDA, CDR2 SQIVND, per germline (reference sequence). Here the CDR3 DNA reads TGTGCCACCTTCAGCGGTTCCCATCCCTACGAGCAGTACTTC. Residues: CATFSGSHPYEQYF.

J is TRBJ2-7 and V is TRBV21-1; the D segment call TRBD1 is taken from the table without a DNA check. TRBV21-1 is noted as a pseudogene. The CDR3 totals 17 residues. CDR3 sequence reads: CASSKPPDRESSYEQYF. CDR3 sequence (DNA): TGTGCCAGCAGCAAACCACCGGACAGGGAAAGTTCCTACGAGCAGTACTTC.

The CDR3 here is CASSQNRAANTGELFF. The CDR3 nucleotides read TGCGCCAGCAGCCAAAACAGGGCCGCGAACACCGGGGAGCTGTTTTTT. The chain is built from TRBV5-1 and TRBJ2-2; possibly TRBD1 for D (6 bases). The CDR3 loop spans 16 amino acids. Germline V gives CDR1 SGHRS, CDR2 YFSETQ. Trimming stripped 4 bases from V and 0 bases from J, with 13 bases between.

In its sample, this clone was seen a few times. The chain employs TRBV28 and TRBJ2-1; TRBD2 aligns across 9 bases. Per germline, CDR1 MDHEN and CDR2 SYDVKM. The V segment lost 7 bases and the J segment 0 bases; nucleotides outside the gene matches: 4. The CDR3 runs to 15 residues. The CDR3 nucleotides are TGTGCCAGCACCGTAGCGGGAGACTCCTACAATGAGCAGTTCTTC. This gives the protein CASTVAGDSYNEQFF.

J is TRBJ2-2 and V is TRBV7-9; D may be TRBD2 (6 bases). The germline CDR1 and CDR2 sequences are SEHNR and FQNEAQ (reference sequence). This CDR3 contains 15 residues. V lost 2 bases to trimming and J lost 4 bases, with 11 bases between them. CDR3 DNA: TGTGCCAGCAGCTTATTTCAGGGAGGCACCGGGGAGCTGTTTTTT. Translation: CASSLFQGGTGELFF.

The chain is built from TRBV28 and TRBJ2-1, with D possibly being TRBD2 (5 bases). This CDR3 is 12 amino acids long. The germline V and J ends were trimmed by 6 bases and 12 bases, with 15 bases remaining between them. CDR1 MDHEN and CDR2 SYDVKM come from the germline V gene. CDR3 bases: TGTGCCAGCAGCTCCGGGGTGCAAGGGCAGTTCTTC. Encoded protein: CASSSGVQGQFF. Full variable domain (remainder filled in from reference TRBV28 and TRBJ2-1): DVKVTQSSRYLVKRTGEKVFLECVQDMDHENMFWYRQDPGLGLRLIYFSYDVKMKEKGDIPEGYSVSREKKERFSLILESASTNQTSMYLCASSSGVQGQFFGPGTRLTVL.

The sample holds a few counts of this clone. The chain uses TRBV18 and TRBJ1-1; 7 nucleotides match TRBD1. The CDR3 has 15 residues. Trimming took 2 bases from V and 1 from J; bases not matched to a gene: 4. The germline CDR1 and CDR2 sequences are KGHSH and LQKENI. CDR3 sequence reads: CASSPTGQTNTEAFF. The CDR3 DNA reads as TGTGCCAGCTCACCAACGGGACAGACGAACACTGAAGCTTTCTTT.

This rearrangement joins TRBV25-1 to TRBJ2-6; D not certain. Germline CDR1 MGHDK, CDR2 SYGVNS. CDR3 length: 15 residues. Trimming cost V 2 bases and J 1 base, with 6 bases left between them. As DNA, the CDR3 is TGTGCCAGCAGTGAACCCGGGTCTGGGGCCAACGTCCTGACTTTC. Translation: CASSEPGSGANVLTF.

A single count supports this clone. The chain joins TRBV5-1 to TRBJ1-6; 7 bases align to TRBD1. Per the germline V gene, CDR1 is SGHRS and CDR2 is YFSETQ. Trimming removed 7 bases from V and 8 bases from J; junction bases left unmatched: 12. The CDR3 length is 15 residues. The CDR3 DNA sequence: TGCGCCAGCCAGTCAGGGGGGCGGATGGATTCACCCCTCCACTTT. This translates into CASQSGGRMDSPLHF.

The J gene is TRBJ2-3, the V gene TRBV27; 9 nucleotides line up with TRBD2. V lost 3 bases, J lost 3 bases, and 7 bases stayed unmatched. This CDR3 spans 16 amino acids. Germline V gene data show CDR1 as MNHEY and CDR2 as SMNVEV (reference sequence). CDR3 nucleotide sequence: TGTGCCAGCAGTTTGGGGTGGCTAGCGGGAACAGATACGCAGTATTTT. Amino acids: CASSLGWLAGTDTQYF.

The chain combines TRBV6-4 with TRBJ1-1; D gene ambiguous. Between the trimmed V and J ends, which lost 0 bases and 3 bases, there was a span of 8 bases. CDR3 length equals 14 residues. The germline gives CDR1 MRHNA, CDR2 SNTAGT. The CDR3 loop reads CASSDSRFDTEAFF. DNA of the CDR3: TGTGCCAGCAGTGACTCGAGGTTCGACACTGAAGCTTTCTTT.

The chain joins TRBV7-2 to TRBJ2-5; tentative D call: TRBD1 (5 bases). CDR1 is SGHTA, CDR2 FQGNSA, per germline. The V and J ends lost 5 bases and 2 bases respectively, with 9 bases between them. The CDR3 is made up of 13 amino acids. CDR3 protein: CASSPDRQETQYF. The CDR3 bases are TGTGCCAGCAGCCCTGACAGACAAGAGACCCAGTACTTC.

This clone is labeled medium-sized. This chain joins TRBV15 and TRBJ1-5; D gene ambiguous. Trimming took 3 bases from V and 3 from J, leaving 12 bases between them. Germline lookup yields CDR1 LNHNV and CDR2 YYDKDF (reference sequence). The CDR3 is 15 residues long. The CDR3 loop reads CATSSETTTNQPQHF. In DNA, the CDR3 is TGTGCCACCAGCAGCGAAACCACTACCAATCAGCCCCAGCATTTT.

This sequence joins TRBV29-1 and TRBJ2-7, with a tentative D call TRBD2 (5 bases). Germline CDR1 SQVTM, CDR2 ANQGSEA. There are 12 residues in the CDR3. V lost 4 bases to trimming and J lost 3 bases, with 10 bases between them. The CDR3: CSVVEGSYEQYF. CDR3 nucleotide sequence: TGCAGCGTTGTTGAAGGGAGCTACGAGCAGTACTTC.

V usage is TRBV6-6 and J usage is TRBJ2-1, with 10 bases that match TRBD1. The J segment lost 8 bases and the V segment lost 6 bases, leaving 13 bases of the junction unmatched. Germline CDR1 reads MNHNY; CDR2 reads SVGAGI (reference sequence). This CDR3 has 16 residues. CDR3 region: CASSFRQGAGSDEQFF. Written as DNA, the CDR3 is TGTGCCAGCAGCTTTCGACAGGGGGCCGGATCTGATGAGCAGTTCTTC.

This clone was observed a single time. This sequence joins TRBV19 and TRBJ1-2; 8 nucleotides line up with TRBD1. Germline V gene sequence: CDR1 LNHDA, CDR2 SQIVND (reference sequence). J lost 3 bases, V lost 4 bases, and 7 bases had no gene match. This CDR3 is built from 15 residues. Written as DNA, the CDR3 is TGTGCCAGTAGTACCCGACAGGGGAATTACTATGGCTACACCTTC. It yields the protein CASSTRQGNYYGYTF.

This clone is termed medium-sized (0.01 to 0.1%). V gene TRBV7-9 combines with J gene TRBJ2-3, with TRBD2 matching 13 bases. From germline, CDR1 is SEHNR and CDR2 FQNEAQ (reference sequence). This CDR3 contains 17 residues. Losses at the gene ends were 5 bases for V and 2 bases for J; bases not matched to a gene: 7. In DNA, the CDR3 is TGTGCCAGCAGCAGCCCGGGACTAGCGGGATTCACAGATACGCAGTATTTT. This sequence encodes CASSSPGLAGFTDTQYF.

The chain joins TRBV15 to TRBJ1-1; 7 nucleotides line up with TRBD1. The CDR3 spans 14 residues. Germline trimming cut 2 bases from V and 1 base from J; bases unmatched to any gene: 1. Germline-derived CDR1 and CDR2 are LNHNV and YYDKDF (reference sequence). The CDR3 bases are TGTGCCACCAGCAGAAGACAGGGGAACACTGAAGCTTTCTTT. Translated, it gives CATSRRQGNTEAFF.

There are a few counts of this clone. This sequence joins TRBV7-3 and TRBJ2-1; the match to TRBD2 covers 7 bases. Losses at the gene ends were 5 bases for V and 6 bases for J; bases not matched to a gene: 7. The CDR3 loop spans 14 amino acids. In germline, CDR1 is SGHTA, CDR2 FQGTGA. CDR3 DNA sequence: TGTGCCAGCAGCCCCACTAGCGACACCAATGAGCAGTTCTTC. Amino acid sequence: CASSPTSDTNEQFF.

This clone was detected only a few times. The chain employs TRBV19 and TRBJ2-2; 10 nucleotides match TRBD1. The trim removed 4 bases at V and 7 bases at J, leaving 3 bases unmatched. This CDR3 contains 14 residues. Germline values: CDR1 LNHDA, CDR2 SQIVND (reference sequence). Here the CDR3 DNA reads TGTGCCAGTAGTAGCGGGACAGGGGACGGGGAGCTGTTTTTT. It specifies CASSSGTGDGELFF.